Described below is a single T cell receptor (beta chain) sequence and its context. The record originates from a study of control samples from healthy donors and cancer patients. V lost 6 bases to trimming and J lost 1 base; unmatched junction nucleotides: 0. CDR1 and CDR2 (germline): WSHSY, SAAADI. The CDR3 has 14 residues. Here immunoSEQ multiplex PCR was the method, and the copy in TCRdb shows in-frame clones only, minus some. Of 68,000 or so clones detected, nearly 85% appear once; the ten largest clones hold around a sixth. The J gene is TRBJ1-1, the V gene TRBV10-2, with TRBD1 matching over 12 bases. The clonotype originates from a man between 60 and 75 years old in good health. What was sequenced was blood. The CDR3 DNA reads TGCGCCAGCAGGGGACAGGGGGCGAACACTGAAGCTTTCTTT. Residues: CASRGQGANTEAFF.